Sequencing of this T cell receptor beta chain was carried out in a study of blood T cells in healthy people across ages. Through a sample-barcoded 5' primer and a J-beta primer mix, a second PCR was run for 7 to 11 cycles. Using its own MiXCR run on the 5' RACE reads, TCRdb lists one record per CDR3 protein. This table holds approximately 490,000 distinct CDR3 sequences, about 25% found once. Trimming stripped 1 base from V and 5 bases from J, with 14 bases between. Per the germline V gene, CDR1 is SGHTA and CDR2 is FQGNSA. This CDR3 region has 15 residues. The data were also submitted as part of a second study, on T cells of mothers and their children.

V gene TRBV7-2 combines with J gene TRBJ1-2, with D perhaps TRBD1 (6 bases). This receptor was taken from a boy aged 5-17 years in good health. The sample was blood. CDR3 sequence reads: CASSLEGRGGYGYTF. In DNA, the CDR3 is TGTGCCAGCAGCTTAGAAGGCAGGGGAGGGTATGGCTACACCTTC.